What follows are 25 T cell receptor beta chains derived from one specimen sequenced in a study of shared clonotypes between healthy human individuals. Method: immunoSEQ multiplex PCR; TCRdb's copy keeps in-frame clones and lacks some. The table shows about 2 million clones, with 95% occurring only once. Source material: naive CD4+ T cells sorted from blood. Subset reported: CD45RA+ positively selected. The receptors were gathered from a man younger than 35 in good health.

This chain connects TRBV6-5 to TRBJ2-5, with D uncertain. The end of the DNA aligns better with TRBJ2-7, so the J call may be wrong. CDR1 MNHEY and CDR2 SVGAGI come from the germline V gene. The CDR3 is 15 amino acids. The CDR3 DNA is TGTGCCAGCAGTTCTCCCCTGCAACTCTCCTACGAGCAGTACTTC. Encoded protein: CASSSPLQLSYEQYF.

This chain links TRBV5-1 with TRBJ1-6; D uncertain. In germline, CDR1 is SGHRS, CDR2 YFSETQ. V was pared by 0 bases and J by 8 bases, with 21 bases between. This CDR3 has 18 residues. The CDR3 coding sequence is TGCGCCAGCAGCTTGGGCATAAGTCCGGGCCCGGGTGATTCACCCCTCCACTTT. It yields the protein CASSLGISPGPGDSPLHF.

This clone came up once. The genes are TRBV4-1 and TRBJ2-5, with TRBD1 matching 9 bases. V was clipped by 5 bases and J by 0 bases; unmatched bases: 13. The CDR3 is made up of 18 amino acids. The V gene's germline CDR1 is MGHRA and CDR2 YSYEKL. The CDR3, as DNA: TGCGCCAGCAGCTCCGGGACAGGGTGGGGAGGTGACCAAGAGACCCAGTACTTC. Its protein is CASSSGTGWGGDQETQYF.

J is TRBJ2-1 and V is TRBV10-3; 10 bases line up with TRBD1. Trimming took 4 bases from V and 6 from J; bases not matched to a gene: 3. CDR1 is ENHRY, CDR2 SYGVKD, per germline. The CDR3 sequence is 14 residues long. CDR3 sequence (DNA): TGTGCCATCAGTGGGACAGGGGGACTCAATGAGCAGTTCTTC. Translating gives CAISGTGGLNEQFF.

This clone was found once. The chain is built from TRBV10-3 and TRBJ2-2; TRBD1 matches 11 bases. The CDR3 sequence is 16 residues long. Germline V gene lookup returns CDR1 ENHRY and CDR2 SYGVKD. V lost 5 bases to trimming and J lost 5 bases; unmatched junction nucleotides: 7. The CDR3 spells CAISRGQGAGTGELFF. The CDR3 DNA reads TGTGCCATCAGTCGCGGACAGGGGGCTGGTACCGGGGAGCTGTTTTTT.

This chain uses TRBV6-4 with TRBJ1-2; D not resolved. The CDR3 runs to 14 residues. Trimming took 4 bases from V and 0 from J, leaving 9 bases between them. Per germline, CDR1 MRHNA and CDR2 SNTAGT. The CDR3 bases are TGTGCCAGCAGTGTTGAACCTTCTAACTATGGCTACACCTTC. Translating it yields CASSVEPSNYGYTF.

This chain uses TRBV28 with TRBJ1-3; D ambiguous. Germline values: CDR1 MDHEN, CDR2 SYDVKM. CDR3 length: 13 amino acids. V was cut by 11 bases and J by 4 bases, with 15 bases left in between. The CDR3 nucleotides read TGTGCCGGCACGGAGGGCCCGGGAAACACCATATATTTT. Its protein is CAGTEGPGNTIYF.

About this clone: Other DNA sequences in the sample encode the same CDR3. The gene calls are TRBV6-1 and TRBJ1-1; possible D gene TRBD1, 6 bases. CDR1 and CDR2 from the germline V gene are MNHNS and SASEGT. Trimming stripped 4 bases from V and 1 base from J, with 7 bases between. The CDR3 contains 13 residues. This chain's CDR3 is CASSGRGNTEAFF. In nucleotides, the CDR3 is TGTGCCAGCAGTGGCAGGGGGAACACTGAAGCTTTCTTT.

Here the CDR3 DNA reads TGCGCCAGCAGCTTGAGCGGGGCAGACCAAGAGACCCAGTACTTC. Its protein is CASSLSGADQETQYF. The chain uses TRBV5-1 and TRBJ2-5; TRBD2 agrees at 7 bases. Unmatched junction bases numbered 3, after V lost 1 base and J lost 0 bases. CDR3 length: 15 residues. Germline V gene sequence: CDR1 SGHRS, CDR2 YFSETQ.

CDR3 in amino acids: CASSLPRGGTNEKLFF. The CDR3 coding sequence is TGTGCCAGCAGCTTACCCCGAGGAGGTACTAATGAAAAACTGTTTTTT. The chain is built from TRBV7-9 and TRBJ1-4; D gene ambiguous. The V gene's germline CDR1 is SEHNR and CDR2 FQNEAQ (reference sequence). Trimming cost V 2 bases and J 2 bases, with 12 bases left between them. This CDR3 comprises 16 residues.

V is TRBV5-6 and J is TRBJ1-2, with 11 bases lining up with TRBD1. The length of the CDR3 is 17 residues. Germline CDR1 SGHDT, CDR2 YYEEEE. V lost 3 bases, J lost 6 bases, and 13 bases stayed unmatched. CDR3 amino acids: CASSYALPGQGGDGYTF. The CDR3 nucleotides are TGTGCCAGCAGCTATGCCCTCCCGGGACAGGGGGGGGATGGCTACACCTTC.

Here the CDR3 DNA reads TGTGCCAGCGGGGGGGCTAGCGGGTCATACACCGGGGAGCTGTTTTTT. It encodes CASGGASGSYTGELFF. The rearrangement uses TRBV25-1 and TRBJ2-2, with TRBD2 identical over 8 bases. The ends lost 8 bases at V and 3 bases at J; junction bases unmatched: 11. Per the germline V gene, CDR1 is MGHDK and CDR2 is SYGVNS. The CDR3 covers 16 residues.

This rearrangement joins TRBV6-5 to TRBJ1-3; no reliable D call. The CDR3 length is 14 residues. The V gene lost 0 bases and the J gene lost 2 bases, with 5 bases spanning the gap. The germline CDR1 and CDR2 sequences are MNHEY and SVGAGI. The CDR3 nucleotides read TGTGCCAGCAGTTACTCGGAGGCTGGAAACACCATATATTTT. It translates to CASSYSEAGNTIYF.

The CDR3 protein is CASSLVTSGGRNEQFF. In DNA form, the CDR3 reads TGCGCCAGCAGCTTGGTAACTAGCGGGGGCCGCAATGAGCAGTTCTTC. The genes are TRBV5-1 and TRBJ2-1, with 11 bases that match TRBD2. J gave up 6 bases and V 0 bases, and 5 bases lay outside the gene matches. Germline V CDR1 and CDR2: SGHRS, YFSETQ. There are 16 residues in the CDR3.

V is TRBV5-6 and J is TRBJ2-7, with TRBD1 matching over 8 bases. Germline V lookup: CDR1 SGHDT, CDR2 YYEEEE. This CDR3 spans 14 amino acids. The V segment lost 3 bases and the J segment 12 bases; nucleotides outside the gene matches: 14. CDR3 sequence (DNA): TGTGCCAGCAGCTCTGGACAGGGCATAAGATTCGCGTACTTC. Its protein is CASSSGQGIRFAYF.

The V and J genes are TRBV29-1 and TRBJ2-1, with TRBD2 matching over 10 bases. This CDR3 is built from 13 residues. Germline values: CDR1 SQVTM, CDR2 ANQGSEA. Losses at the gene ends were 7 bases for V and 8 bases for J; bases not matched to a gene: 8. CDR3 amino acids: CSASGGVAHEQFF. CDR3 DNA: TGCAGCGCAAGCGGGGGGGTTGCCCATGAGCAGTTCTTC.

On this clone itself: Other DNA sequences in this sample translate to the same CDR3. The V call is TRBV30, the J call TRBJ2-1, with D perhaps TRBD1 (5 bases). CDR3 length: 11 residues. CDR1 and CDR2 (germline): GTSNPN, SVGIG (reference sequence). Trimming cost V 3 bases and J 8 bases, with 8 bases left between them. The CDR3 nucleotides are TGTGCCTGGAGCCTCAGGGATGAGCAGTTCTTC. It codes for CAWSLRDEQFF.

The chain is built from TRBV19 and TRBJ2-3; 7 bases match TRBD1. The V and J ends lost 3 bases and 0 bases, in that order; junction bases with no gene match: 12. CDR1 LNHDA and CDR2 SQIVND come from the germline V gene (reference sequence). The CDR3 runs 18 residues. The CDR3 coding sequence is TGTGCCAGTAGTATTACCTCTTGGACAGGAACTAGCACAGATACGCAGTATTTT. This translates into CASSITSWTGTSTDTQYF. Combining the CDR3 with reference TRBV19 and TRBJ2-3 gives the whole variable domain DGGITQSPKYLFRKEGQNVTLSCEQNLNHDAMYWYRQDPGQGLRLIYYSQIVNDFQKGDIAEGYSVSREKKESFPLTVTSAQKNPTAFYLCASSITSWTGTSTDTQYFGPGTRLTVL.

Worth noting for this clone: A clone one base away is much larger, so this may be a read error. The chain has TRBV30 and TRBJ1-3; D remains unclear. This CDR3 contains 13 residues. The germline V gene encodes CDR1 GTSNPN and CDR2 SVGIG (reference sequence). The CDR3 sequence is CARSVTRGNTIYF. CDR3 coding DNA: TGTGCCCGGAGTGTAACCCGGGGAAACACCATATATTTT.

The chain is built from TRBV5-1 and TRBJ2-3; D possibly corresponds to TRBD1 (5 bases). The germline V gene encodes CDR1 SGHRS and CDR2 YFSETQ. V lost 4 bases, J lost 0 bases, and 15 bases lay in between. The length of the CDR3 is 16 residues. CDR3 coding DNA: TGCGCCAGCAGCCCGGAAGGGGCGCAGAGCACAGATACGCAGTATTTT. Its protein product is CASSPEGAQSTDTQYF.

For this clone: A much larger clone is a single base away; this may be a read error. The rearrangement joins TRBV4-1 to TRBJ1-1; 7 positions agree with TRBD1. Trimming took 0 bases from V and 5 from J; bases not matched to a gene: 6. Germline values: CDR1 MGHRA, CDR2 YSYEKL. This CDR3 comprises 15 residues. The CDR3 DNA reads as TGCGCCAGCAGCCAAGATCCGGCAGGGGGAACTGAAGCTTTCTTT. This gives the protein CASSQDPAGGTEAFF.

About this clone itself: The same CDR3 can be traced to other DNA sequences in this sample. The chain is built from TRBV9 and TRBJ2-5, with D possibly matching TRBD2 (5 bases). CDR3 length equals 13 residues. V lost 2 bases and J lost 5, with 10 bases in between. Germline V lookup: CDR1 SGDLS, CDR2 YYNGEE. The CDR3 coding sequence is TGTGCCAGCAGCGTTCAAGGGAGCGAGACCCAGTACTTC. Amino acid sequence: CASSVQGSETQYF.

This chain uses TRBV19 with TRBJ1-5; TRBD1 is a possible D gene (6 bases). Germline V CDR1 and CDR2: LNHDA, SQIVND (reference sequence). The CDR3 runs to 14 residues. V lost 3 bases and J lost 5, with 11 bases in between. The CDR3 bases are TGTGCCAGTAGTATCATGGGGGGCGATCAGCCCCAGCATTTT. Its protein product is CASSIMGGDQPQHF.

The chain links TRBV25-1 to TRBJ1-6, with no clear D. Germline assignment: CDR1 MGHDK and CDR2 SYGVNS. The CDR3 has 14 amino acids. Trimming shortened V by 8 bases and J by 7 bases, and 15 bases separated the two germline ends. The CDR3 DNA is TGTGCCAGCGTACAACCTACCCGCAATTCACCCCTCCACTTT. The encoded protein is CASVQPTRNSPLHF. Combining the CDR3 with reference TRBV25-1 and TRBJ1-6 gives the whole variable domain EADIYQTPRYLVIGTGKKITLECSQTMGHDKMYWYQQDPGMELHLIHYSYGVNSTEKGDLSSESTVSRIRTEHFPLTLESARPSHTSQYLCASVQPTRNSPLHFGNGTRLTVT.

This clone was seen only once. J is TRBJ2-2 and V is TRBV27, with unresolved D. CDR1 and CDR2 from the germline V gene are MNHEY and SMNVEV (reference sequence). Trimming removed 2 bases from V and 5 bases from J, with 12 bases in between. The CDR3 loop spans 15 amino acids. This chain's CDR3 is CASSLRSQVTGELFF. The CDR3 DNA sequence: TGTGCCAGCAGTTTACGGTCCCAGGTAACCGGGGAGCTGTTTTTT.